This record concerns one TCR beta chain sequence. What it recognizes is unknown. These data originate in a study of memory CD4+ T cells and cytomegalovirus serostatus. Single viable CD3+CD4+CD8-CD45RO+ cells were sorted as the memory CD4+ T cells. CMV serostatus came from serum IgG against pp150, pp28, p38, p52. In the original workflow: After removing out-of-frame reads, under 2.5 million distinct TCRbeta sequences remained. The assay was immunoSEQ multiplex PCR, and TCRdb's table has in-frame clones only and misses some. The DNA was the basis for D and trimming; V, J and clone size are from that table. The sample gives tens of thousands of clones, approximately 80% of which show up once; 0.7% to 0.9% is in the top ten. This CDR3 comprises 13 residues. The germline V gene encodes CDR1 SGHDN and CDR2 FVKESK. With 3 bases removed from V and 13 bases from J, the gap between germline ends came to 16 bases.

General observations from the study: CD4+ memory repertoires contained 67 of 164 reported CMV TCRbeta sequences.

The sequence came from an adult in good health and CMV-seronegative. The sample taken for sequencing was memory CD4+ T cells from blood. This rearrangement joins TRBV14 to TRBJ2-4, with D tentatively TRBD2 (6 bases). Here the CDR3 DNA reads TGTGCCAGCAGCCAGCCGGGGGAGGATAAACAGTACTTC. This sequence encodes CASSQPGEDKQYF.